A selection of T cell receptor beta chains follows, all from one sample in a study of blood T cell repertoires in COVID-19. Produced via immunoSEQ multiplex PCR; TCRdb's table is partial and in-frame only. The table has more than 150,000 clones, roughly 90% seen once; the top ten hold around 21%. The sequenced material came from peripheral blood. All receptors derive from a man in his 70s with active or convalescent COVID-19. CDR3s include the opening cysteine and the closing phenylalanine or tryptophan. Each record gives: J gene, V gene, clone size, D gene, CDR3 protein, CDR3 DNA. A D gene is named only where the DNA matches it firmly. For some rows the clone size is stated as once, few or many, or as a class when expanded; others skip it.

j_gene: TRBJ2-3; v_gene: TRBV4-3; abundance: .; d_gene: .; CDR3aa: CASSQVLQTGPGGFTQYF; CDR3nt: TGCGCCAGCAGCCAAGTCCTCCAAACGGGGCCAGGGGGGTTTACGCAGTATTTT
j_gene: TRBJ1-3; v_gene: TRBV3-1/TRBV3-2; abundance: .; d_gene: .; CDR3aa: CASSPLWRSSGNTIYF; CDR3nt: TGTGCCAGCAGCCCCTTGTGGCGGAGCTCTGGAAACACCATATATTTT
j_gene: TRBJ2-5; v_gene: TRBV18; abundance: .; d_gene: .; CDR3aa: CASSVATMDETQYF; CDR3nt: TGTGCCAGCTCCGTAGCCACTATGGATGAGACCCAGTACTTC
j_gene: TRBJ1-1; v_gene: TRBV11-2; abundance: .; d_gene: .; CDR3aa: CASSQGMNTEAFF; CDR3nt: TGTGCCAGCAGCCAGGGGATGAACACTGAAGCTTTCTTT
j_gene: TRBJ2-1; v_gene: TRBV7-3; abundance: .; d_gene: .; CDR3aa: CASSSHWGDDNEQFF; CDR3nt: TGTGCCAGCAGCTCCCACTGGGGGGATGACAATGAGCAGTTCTTC
j_gene: TRBJ1-4; v_gene: TRBV25-1; abundance: .; d_gene: .; CDR3aa: CASSEKRQGGLGEKLFF; CDR3nt: TGTGCCAGCAGTGAAAAGCGACAAGGGGGTTTAGGGGAAAAACTGTTTTTT
j_gene: TRBJ1-2; v_gene: TRBV30; abundance: .; d_gene: .; CDR3aa: CAWSVGARYGYTF; CDR3nt: TGTGCCTGGAGTGTAGGGGCTAGGTATGGCTACACCTTC
j_gene: TRBJ1-5; v_gene: TRBV28; abundance: .; d_gene: .; CDR3aa: CASSFPGQWLAQPQHF; CDR3nt: TGTGCCAGCAGTTTCCCAGGGCAGTGGTTGGCTCAGCCCCAGCATTTT
j_gene: TRBJ1-1; v_gene: TRBV6-4; abundance: .; d_gene: .; CDR3aa: CASSVEANTEAFF; CDR3nt: TGTGCCAGCAGTGTTGAAGCGAACACTGAAGCTTTCTTT
j_gene: TRBJ1-4; v_gene: TRBV7-9; abundance: .; d_gene: TRBD1; CDR3aa: CASSLRTGEFTNEKLFF; CDR3nt: TGTGCCAGCAGCCTGAGGACAGGGGAATTTACTAATGAAAAACTGTTTTTT
j_gene: TRBJ2-3; v_gene: TRBV9; abundance: .; d_gene: .; CDR3aa: CASSPRPTSTDTQYF; CDR3nt: TGTGCCAGCAGCCCTAGGCCGACTAGCACAGATACGCAGTATTTT
j_gene: TRBJ2-3; v_gene: TRBV3-1/TRBV3-2; abundance: .; d_gene: TRBD2; CDR3aa: CASSQVSSGGRTDTQYF; CDR3nt: TGTGCCAGCAGCCAAGTGTCTAGCGGGGGGCGCACAGATACGCAGTATTTT
j_gene: TRBJ2-1; v_gene: TRBV10-3; abundance: few; d_gene: .; CDR3aa: CAISESGGGLQFF; CDR3nt: TGTGCCATCAGTGAGTCTGGGGGGGGCTTGCAGTTCTTC
j_gene: TRBJ1-1; v_gene: TRBV2; abundance: once; d_gene: TRBD1; CDR3aa: CARGTGAANTEAFF; CDR3nt: TGTGCCAGAGGGACAGGCGCCGCGAACACTGAAGCTTTCTTT
j_gene: TRBJ1-1; v_gene: TRBV5-1; abundance: .; d_gene: TRBD1; CDR3aa: CASSPITGAGTEAFF; CDR3nt: TGCGCCAGCAGCCCTATAACAGGGGCCGGCACTGAAGCTTTCTTT
j_gene: TRBJ1-6; v_gene: TRBV14; abundance: once; d_gene: TRBD1; CDR3aa: CASSHEDRAAYNSPLHF; CDR3nt: TGTGCCAGCAGCCATGAGGACAGGGCAGCCTATAATTCACCCCTCCACTTT
j_gene: TRBJ2-7; v_gene: TRBV30; abundance: .; d_gene: TRBD1; CDR3aa: CAWDGQGRYEQYF; CDR3nt: TGTGCCTGGGACGGACAGGGACGGTACGAGCAGTACTTC
j_gene: TRBJ2-1; v_gene: TRBV2; abundance: .; d_gene: TRBD1; CDR3aa: CAITPTGGSYNEQFF; CDR3nt: TGTGCCATCACTCCAACAGGGGGCTCCTACAATGAGCAGTTCTTC
j_gene: TRBJ1-1; v_gene: TRBV2; abundance: hyperexpanded; d_gene: TRBD1; CDR3aa: CASSGRQGRTMNTEAFF; CDR3nt: TGTGCCAGCAGTGGTAGACAGGGGCGCACGATGAACACTGAAGCTTTCTTT
j_gene: TRBJ2-5; v_gene: TRBV5-1; abundance: .; d_gene: .; CDR3aa: CASSLGAQETQYF; CDR3nt: TGCGCCAGCAGCTTAGGAGCCCAAGAGACCCAGTACTTC
j_gene: TRBJ1-4; v_gene: TRBV7-2; abundance: .; d_gene: .; CDR3aa: CASSVRGSGTNEKLFF; CDR3nt: TGTGCCAGCAGCGTTAGAGGTTCGGGGACTAATGAAAAACTGTTTTTT
j_gene: TRBJ2-2; v_gene: TRBV7-6; abundance: .; d_gene: .; CDR3aa: CASSADRPGTTGELFF; CDR3nt: TGTGCCAGCAGCGCTGACAGGCCGGGGACCACCGGGGAGCTGTTTTTT
j_gene: TRBJ1-6; v_gene: TRBV9; abundance: .; d_gene: TRBD1; CDR3aa: CASSAGQGSSYNSPLHF; CDR3nt: TGTGCCAGCAGCGCGGGACAGGGGAGCTCCTATAATTCACCCCTCCACTTT
j_gene: TRBJ2-7; v_gene: TRBV7-2; abundance: .; d_gene: .; CDR3aa: CASSLGQAREQYF; CDR3nt: TGTGCCAGCAGCTTAGGACAGGCAAGGGAGCAGTACTTC
j_gene: TRBJ1-4; v_gene: TRBV18; abundance: .; d_gene: .; CDR3aa: CASSQNINEKLFF; CDR3nt: TGTGCCAGCTCACAGAACATTAATGAAAAACTGTTTTTT
j_gene: TRBJ1-1; v_gene: TRBV29-1; abundance: .; d_gene: TRBD1; CDR3aa: CSVVGTGNEAFF; CDR3nt: TGCAGCGTTGTTGGGACAGGGAATGAAGCTTTCTTT
j_gene: TRBJ1-4; v_gene: TRBV3-1/TRBV3-2; abundance: once; d_gene: TRBD1; CDR3aa: CASSRAGGLNEKLFF; CDR3nt: TGTGCCAGCAGCCGGGCAGGGGGCCTTAATGAAAAACTGTTTTTT
j_gene: TRBJ1-1; v_gene: TRBV6-6; abundance: .; d_gene: .; CDR3aa: CASSEMRGTEAFF; CDR3nt: TGTGCCAGCAGTGAGATGAGGGGGACTGAAGCTTTCTTT
j_gene: TRBJ2-1; v_gene: TRBV7-2; abundance: .; d_gene: .; CDR3aa: CASSLVFYEQFF; CDR3nt: TGTGCCAGCAGCTTAGTTTTCTATGAGCAGTTCTTC
j_gene: TRBJ1-5; v_gene: TRBV6-5; abundance: .; d_gene: .; CDR3aa: CASRGGVWNQPQHF; CDR3nt: TGTGCCAGCAGGGGGGGTGTGTGGAATCAGCCCCAGCATTTT
j_gene: TRBJ2-3; v_gene: TRBV9; abundance: .; d_gene: .; CDR3aa: CASSATGTSTDTQYF; CDR3nt: TGTGCCAGCAGCGCAACCGGGACTAGCACAGATACGCAGTATTTT
j_gene: TRBJ1-5; v_gene: TRBV19; abundance: once; d_gene: TRBD1; CDR3aa: CASSFRDRLDQPQHF; CDR3nt: TGTGCCAGTAGTTTCCGGGACAGACTCGATCAGCCCCAGCATTTT
j_gene: TRBJ1-5; v_gene: TRBV20-1; abundance: once; d_gene: TRBD1; CDR3aa: CSASRLDRAYQPQHF; CDR3nt: TGCAGTGCTAGTAGGCTGGACAGGGCGTATCAGCCCCAGCATTTT
j_gene: TRBJ1-4; v_gene: TRBV11-2; abundance: many; d_gene: .; CDR3aa: CASSGEEKLFF; CDR3nt: TGTGCCAGCAGCGGAGAGGAAAAACTGTTTTTT
j_gene: TRBJ1-2; v_gene: TRBV28; abundance: .; d_gene: TRBD1; CDR3aa: CASSPTGQGALVGYTF; CDR3nt: TGTGCCAGCAGTCCAACGGGACAGGGGGCTTTAGTTGGCTACACCTTC
j_gene: TRBJ2-5; v_gene: TRBV9; abundance: .; d_gene: TRBD1; CDR3aa: CASSGTGGRETQYF; CDR3nt: TGTGCCAGCAGCGGGACAGGGGGCAGGGAGACCCAGTACTTC
j_gene: TRBJ2-2; v_gene: TRBV6-6; abundance: .; d_gene: TRBD2; CDR3aa: CASVREGNTGELFF; CDR3nt: TGTGCCAGCGTTCGGGAGGGGAACACCGGGGAGCTGTTTTTT
j_gene: TRBJ1-1; v_gene: TRBV30; abundance: .; d_gene: .; CDR3aa: CAWQGRLDTEAFF; CDR3nt: TGTGCCTGGCAGGGCAGGCTGGACACTGAAGCTTTCTTT
j_gene: TRBJ2-1; v_gene: TRBV6-6; abundance: .; d_gene: TRBD2; CDR3aa: CASRVGGNEQFF; CDR3nt: TGTGCCAGCCGGGTGGGGGGGAATGAGCAGTTCTTC
j_gene: TRBJ2-1; v_gene: TRBV7-3; abundance: few; d_gene: .; CDR3aa: CASSDFSSYNEQFF; CDR3nt: TGTGCCAGCAGCGATTTTAGCTCCTACAATGAGCAGTTCTTC
j_gene: TRBJ2-1; v_gene: TRBV7-2; abundance: .; d_gene: .; CDR3aa: CASSLSLHEQFF; CDR3nt: TGTGCCAGCAGCTTATCCCTACATGAGCAGTTCTTC